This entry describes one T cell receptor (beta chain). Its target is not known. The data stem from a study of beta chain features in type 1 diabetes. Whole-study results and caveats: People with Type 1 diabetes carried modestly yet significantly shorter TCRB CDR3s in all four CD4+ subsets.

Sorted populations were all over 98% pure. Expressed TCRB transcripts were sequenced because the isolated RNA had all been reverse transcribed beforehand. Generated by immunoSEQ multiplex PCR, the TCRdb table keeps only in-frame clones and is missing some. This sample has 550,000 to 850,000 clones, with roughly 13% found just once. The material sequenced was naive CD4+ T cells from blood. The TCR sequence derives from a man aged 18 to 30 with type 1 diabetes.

The chain's CDR3 is CAWAGLRAGELFF. In nucleotides, the CDR3 is TGTGCCTGGGCGGGACTCAGGGCCGGGGAGCTGTTTTTT. The chain joins TRBV30 to TRBJ2-2; possible D gene TRBD2, 6 bases. The CDR3 is 13 amino acids. Germline assignment: CDR1 GTSNPN and CDR2 SVGIG (reference sequence). The germline V and J ends were trimmed by 5 bases and 6 bases, with 13 bases remaining between them.